What follows describes a single T cell receptor beta chain. The target antigen is unknown. Described time point: week 23, last vaccination. Topical imiquimod accompanied each vaccine dose, which consisted of 300 ug of mutant IDH1 20-mer peptide. The entry originates in a study of a mutant IDH1 vaccine in newly diagnosed glioma. Whole-study context: Commencement of vaccination occurred 4-6 weeks following radiotherapy alone, or concurrently with temozolomide cycles. The treated group averaged approximately 42 years old and was 62.5% male, around 38% female. Patients had received radiotherapy, temozolomide, or both previously, most receiving both.

Study-wide points: No link was apparently found between pseudoprogression and changes in top peripheral T cell clonotypes.

The V gene lost 1 base and the J gene lost 4 bases, with 11 bases spanning the gap. Germline V gene lookup returns CDR1 SGHTA and CDR2 FQGNSA. CDR3 length: 14 residues. The method was immunoSEQ multiplex PCR; TCRdb's version includes in-frame clones alone and lacks a portion of them. The table shows approximately 44,000 clones, with approximately 84% occurring only once. The chain couples TRBV7-2 to TRBJ2-7; D is unclear. Sample: PBMCs, taken from a glioma patient whose treatment included an IDH1 peptide vaccine. This TCR was recovered from a woman under 30 with glioma. Some clones in this sample may be carry-over from other donors' samples. The CDR3 DNA sequence: TGTGCCAGCAGCTTAGAACAGATTTCTTACGAGCAGTACTTC. It codes for CASSLEQISYEQYF. The full variable domain, its missing parts supplied by reference TRBV7-2 and TRBJ2-7, is GAGVSQSPSNKVTEKGKDVELRCDPISGHTALYWYRQSLGQGLEFLIYFQGNSAPDKSGLPSDRFSAERTGGSVSTLTIQRTQQEDSAVYLCASSLEQISYEQYFGPGTRLTVT.